This entry lists 17 T cell receptor beta chains sequenced from one sample in a study of identical twins. Using its own MiXCR run on the 5' RACE reads, TCRdb lists one record per CDR3 protein. Of roughly 260,000 distinct CDR3 sequences in the sample, roughly an eighth were seen once. The sequenced sample was memory (CD45RO+) T cells sorted from blood. The receptors originated from a woman between 18 and 29 years old in good health.

In its sample, this clonotype was seen a few times. The chain employs TRBV5-1 and TRBJ1-1, with D possibly matching TRBD1 (5 bases). This CDR3 has 14 amino acids. Germline CDR1 and CDR2: SGHRS and YFSETQ. Trimming removed 5 bases at V and 6 bases at J, with 17 bases between. The CDR3 region has the DNA TGCGCCAGCAGAACCGGGACCCTTCTAGCTGAAGCTTTCTTT. It translates to CASRTGTLLAEAFF.

This clonotype has a count of ten or more. The chain joins TRBV6-2 or TRBV6-3 to TRBJ2-1; D is unclear. Trimming cost V 5 bases and J 7 bases, with 9 bases left between them. The V gene's germline CDR1 is MNHEY and CDR2 SVGEGT. The CDR3 contains 12 residues. CDR3 loop: CASSLTLNEQFF. CDR3 DNA sequence: TGTGCCAGCAGTCTCACCTTAAATGAGCAGTTCTTC.

V and J are TRBV7-9 and TRBJ2-4, with a possible D match to TRBD1 (6 bases). The CDR3 contains 16 residues. Germline V gene sequence: CDR1 SEHNR, CDR2 FQNEAQ (reference sequence). Trimming removed 6 bases from V and 3 bases from J, with 18 bases in between. The CDR3 DNA is TGTGCCAGCAGTTCTCAGGGGCTAATTGTCAAAAACATTCAGTACTTC. As protein: CASSSQGLIVKNIQYF.

V gene TRBV7-6 combines with J gene TRBJ2-1, with 7 bases identical to TRBD1. Trimming cost V 4 bases and J 4 bases; bases outside gene matches: 10. The CDR3 runs 16 residues. Germline V CDR1 and CDR2: SGHVS, FNYEAQ. The CDR3 nucleotides are TGTGCCAGCAGCTCGACAGGGCCTCCCCAATACAATGAGCAGTTCTTC. Residues: CASSSTGPPQYNEQFF.

This clonotype was found many times. The V call is TRBV12-3 or TRBV12-4, the J call TRBJ2-5; D may be TRBD1 or TRBD2 (5 bases each). Between the trimmed V and J ends, which lost 1 base and 5 bases, there was a span of 8 bases. This CDR3 has 13 amino acids. CDR3 protein: CASSLGDGETQYF. CDR3 sequence (DNA): TGTGCCAGCAGTTTAGGGGACGGCGAGACCCAGTACTTC.

The V call is TRBV27, the J call TRBJ2-3; unclear D gene. CDR3 length equals 13 residues. V lost 6 bases, J lost 6 bases, and 13 bases lay in between. In germline, CDR1 is MNHEY, CDR2 SMNVEV (reference sequence). This CDR3 is CASSIGLLDTQYF. CDR3 sequence (DNA): TGTGCCAGCAGCATAGGCCTCCTCGATACGCAGTATTTT.

This clonotype was seen many times. V gene TRBV5-1 combines with J gene TRBJ2-1, with 9 bases that match TRBD2. Germline CDR1 reads SGHRS; CDR2 reads YFSETQ. Trimming removed 4 bases from V and 6 bases from J; junction bases left unmatched: 20. This CDR3 spans 19 amino acids. CDR3 in DNA: TGCGCCAGCAGCCCCGTGCCCTCTACGGCGGGGGGGCCGGGCAATGAGCAGTTCTTC. It codes for CASSPVPSTAGGPGNEQFF.

The table lists this clonotype with a few counts. The chain carries TRBV12-3 or TRBV12-4 and TRBJ2-2; D gene uncertain. V was cut by 4 bases and J by 2 bases, with 14 bases left in between. The CDR3 totals 16 residues. In DNA form, the CDR3 reads TGTGCCAGCAGTTCGGCGGCTATTATTAACACCGGGGAGCTGTTTTTT. This codes for CASSSAAIINTGELFF.

This clonotype was seen only a few times. The rearrangement uses TRBV10-1 and TRBJ2-1; TRBD2 matches 7 bases. This CDR3 has 15 residues. Germline CDR1 WNHNN, CDR2 SYGVQD (reference sequence). V shed 0 bases and J 4 bases; nucleotides not matched to a gene: 3. CDR3 sequence (DNA): TGCGCCAGCAGTGAGTCGTCTAGCGGTTACAATGAGCAGTTCTTC. It codes for CASSESSSGYNEQFF.

This chain connects TRBV20-1 to TRBJ2-5; TRBD2 agrees at 11 bases. The germline V gene has CDR1 DFQATT and CDR2 SNEGSKA (reference sequence). This CDR3 comprises 14 residues. The trim removed 6 bases at V and 4 bases at J, leaving 7 bases unmatched. CDR3 in DNA: TGCAGTGCCACTACTAGCGGGAGAGGAGAGACCCAGTACTTC. It is translated as CSATTSGRGETQYF.

The V call is TRBV9, the J call TRBJ1-6, with TRBD1 as a possible D gene (5 bases). Trimming pared 6 bases from V and 7 bases from J, leaving 11 bases between. This CDR3 region has 13 residues. The germline gives CDR1 SGDLS, CDR2 YYNGEE. The CDR3 protein is CASNPDRNSPLHF. The CDR3 coding sequence is TGTGCCAGCAACCCCGACAGAAATTCACCCCTCCACTTT.

The rearrangement uses TRBV20-1 and TRBJ2-1; no reliable D call. The CDR3 totals 12 residues. V lost 5 bases to trimming and J lost 7 bases, with 12 bases between them. Germline-derived CDR1 and CDR2 are DFQATT and SNEGSKA (reference sequence). This CDR3 reads CSADGRSNEQFF. CDR3 nucleotides: TGCAGTGCTGACGGACGTTCAAATGAGCAGTTCTTC.

The chain uses TRBV11-2 and TRBJ2-7, with 10 bases fitting TRBD1. With 10 bases clipped from V and 2 bases from J, the junction kept 8 bases outside the gene matches. Germline V gene data show CDR1 as SGHAT and CDR2 as FQNNGV. The length of the CDR3 is 14 residues. The CDR3, as DNA: TGTGCCACCAAACGGGGGACAGGGGCCTACGAGCAGTACTTC. It encodes CATKRGTGAYEQYF.

This clonotype was counted only a few times. The chain joins TRBV12-3 or TRBV12-4 to TRBJ2-7; unclear D gene. The CDR3 spans 11 residues. Trimming shortened V by 3 bases and J by 7 bases, and 7 bases separated the two germline ends. This chain's CDR3 is CASSFFGEQYF. The CDR3 coding sequence is TGTGCCAGCAGTTTTTTCGGAGAGCAGTACTTC.

This clonotype appeared a few times. V and J are TRBV18 and TRBJ2-1; no clear D. Germline CDR1 is KGHSH and CDR2 is LQKENI. The CDR3 totals 14 residues. The ends were cut back, 0 bases at V and 4 bases at J, with 7 bases in the middle. CDR3 nucleotides: TGTGCCAGCTCACCACCGTCCCTGTACAATGAGCAGTTCTTC. Protein sequence: CASSPPSLYNEQFF.

V and J are TRBV6-5 and TRBJ1-6, with D tentatively TRBD1 (5 bases). This CDR3 has 14 amino acids. The germline V gene has CDR1 MNHEY and CDR2 SVGAGI. Trimming left V 0 bases short and J 9 bases short, with 9 bases between. CDR3 DNA: TGTGCCAGCAGTTACTCGGGGAGGGGTTCACCCCTCCACTTT. This codes for CASSYSGRGSPLHF.

The table lists this clonotype with a few counts. This chain links TRBV12-5 with TRBJ1-5; possible D gene TRBD1, 5 bases. CDR1 and CDR2 (germline): LGHNT, FRNRAP. The CDR3 runs to 14 residues. The germline V and J ends were trimmed by 0 bases and 2 bases, with 5 bases remaining between them. CDR3 region: CASGLVGRNQPQHF. CDR3 DNA sequence: TGTGCTAGTGGTTTGGTGGGACGCAATCAGCCCCAGCATTTT. Based on the CDR3 plus reference TRBV12-5 and TRBJ1-5, the full variable domain is DARVTQTPRHKVTEMGQEVTMRCQPILGHNTVFWYRQTMMQGLELLAYFRNRAPLDDSGMPKDRFSAEMPDATLATLKIQPSEPRDSAVYFCASGLVGRNQPQHFGDGTRLSIL.